The 3 T cell receptor beta chains below come from one sample, sequenced in a study of tumor-infiltrating lymphocytes in primary liver carcinoma. With a constant-region primer, TCR beta cDNA was made from roughly 500 ng of total RNA. It was through three nested multiplex PCR rounds of slightly modified ARM-PCR that TCR beta libraries arose. Each of the first two PCR rounds ran approximately 11 cycles with TRBV1-TRBV30 forward and C-beta reverse primers. TCRdb used MiXCR to reprocess the multiplex PCR reads, holding one entry per CDR3 protein. The sample consists of about 75,000 distinct CDR3 sequences, 69% of them appearing once. Unsorted bulk tissue, roughly 20-33 mg of it, served as the source for co-extraction of RNA and DNA. The sample comprised tumor-adjacent normal liver tissue. Receptor source: a man aged 40-49 years with primary liver carcinoma and hepatitis B virus infection.

The sample holds a few counts of this clonotype. This chain joins TRBV11-1 and TRBJ2-7; possible D gene TRBD2, 6 bases. Germline CDR1 and CDR2: SGHAT and FQDESV (reference sequence). The CDR3 spans 15 residues. V lost 9 bases to trimming and J lost 0 bases, with 18 bases between them. CDR3 in DNA: TGTGCCAGTAACTCATCCCGGGACTCCTCCTACGAGCAGTACTTC. Translating gives CASNSSRDSSYEQYF.

A remark on this clonotype: One end of the junction varies from germline; a read error may be responsible. The chain recombines TRBV14 with TRBJ2-7; D is perhaps TRBD1 or TRBD2 (5 bases each). In germline, CDR1 is SGHDN, CDR2 FVKESK. This CDR3 has 17 amino acids. The CDR3 protein is CASGQGLTSGAAYEQYF. CDR3 in DNA: TGTGCCAGCGGCCAAGGATTAACTAGTGGGGCTGCCTACGAGCAGTACTTC.

Many counts were recorded for this clonotype. This may be a read error, as it is one base from a much larger clone. The CDR3 loop is CASSETASGANVLTF. The CDR3 nucleotides read TGTGCCAGCAGTGAGACAGCCTCTGGGGCCAACGTCCTGACTTTC. This chain uses TRBV6-1 with TRBJ2-6, with TRBD1 as a possible D gene (5 bases). The CDR3 is 15 residues long. Trimming shortened V by 3 bases and J by 0 bases, and 6 bases separated the two germline ends. Looked up from germline, CDR1 is MNHNS and CDR2 is SASEGT.